This TCR beta chain was found in a study of T-cell reconstitution after alpha-beta-depleted transplantation in children. Whole-study results and caveats: Expanded graft clones numbering several hundred reportedly gave rise to alpha-beta T cells about two months after transplant. One year post-transplant, T-cell counts and diversity were largely derived from T cells produced anew.

There are many counts of this clonotype. The antigen is undetermined. Unique molecular identifiers were incorporated when the TCRbeta library was constructed. TCRdb re-called the PCR reads through MiXCR, storing one row per CDR3 protein. The sample has 85,000 to 120,000 distinct CDR3 sequences; around 7.8% are singletons. The CDR3 sequence is 15 residues long. The trim removed 6 bases at V and 4 bases at J, leaving 7 bases unmatched. CDR1 is MRHNA, CDR2 SNTAGT, per germline. V is TRBV6-4 and J is TRBJ2-2; 8 nucleotides match TRBD2. The TCR comes from a boy between 2 and 10 years old with acute lymphoblastic leukemia, due to receive a stem cell transplant. Sequencing was performed on PBMCs, taken before TCRalphabeta/CD19-depleted stem cell transplant. The CDR3 DNA is TGTGCCAGCAGCCCGGGGAGCGGGGGCACCGGGGAGCTGTTTTTT. Its translation: CASSPGSGGTGELFF.